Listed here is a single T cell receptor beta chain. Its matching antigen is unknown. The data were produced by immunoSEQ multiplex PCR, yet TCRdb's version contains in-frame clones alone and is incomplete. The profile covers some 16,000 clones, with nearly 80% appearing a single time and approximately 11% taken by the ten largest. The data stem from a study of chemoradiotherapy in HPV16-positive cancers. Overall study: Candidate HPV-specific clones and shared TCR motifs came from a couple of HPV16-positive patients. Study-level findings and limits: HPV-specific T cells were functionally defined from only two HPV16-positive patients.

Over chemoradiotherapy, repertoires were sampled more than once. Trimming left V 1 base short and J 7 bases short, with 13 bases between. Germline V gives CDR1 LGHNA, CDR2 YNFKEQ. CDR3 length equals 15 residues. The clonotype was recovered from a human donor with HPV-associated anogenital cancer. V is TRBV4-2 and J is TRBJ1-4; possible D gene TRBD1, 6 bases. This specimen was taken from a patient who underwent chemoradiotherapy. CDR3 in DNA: TGTGCCAGCAGCCAAGCGAGGGGGGCGGGTGAAAAACTGTTTTTT. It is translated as CASSQARGAGEKLFF.